This paragraph reports one T cell receptor (beta chain). 13 Jbeta primers and 60 Vbeta primers were used for the PCR. Libraries were prepared by immunoSEQ multiplex PCR; TCRdb keeps only in-frame clonotypes and omits some of them. The sample shows about 110,000 clones, over 75% of them seen only once. This record comes from a study of cytomegalovirus exposure and HLA in healthy donors. The sample consisted of PBMCs. The TCR was taken from a male donor in good health and CMV-seronegative.

The CDR3 sequence is CAISDVGTGRLSTQETQYF. The DNA for the CDR3 is TGTGCCATCAGTGATGTTGGGACAGGGCGGTTGAGTACCCAAGAGACCCAGTACTTC. The chain employs TRBV10-3 and TRBJ2-5; 9 bases fit TRBD1. Germline CDR1 is ENHRY and CDR2 is SYGVKD. This CDR3 spans 19 amino acids. The J segment lost 1 base and the V segment lost 3 bases, leaving 15 bases of the junction unmatched.